This TCR beta chain was retrieved from a study of T cells in Graves' hyperthyroidism and ophthalmopathy. Study-level findings and limits: A model of 13 V-J pairs discriminated ophthalmopathy from stable hyperthyroidism.

At least 3 on the Clinical Activity Score was recorded for ophthalmopathy patients, who also had NOSPECS grade at least 4 and duration under 3 months. Each diagnosis drew on symptoms, thyroxine, TRAb, thyroid ultrasound and orbital computed tomography findings. What was amplified from RNA transcripts were TCR beta CDR3 regions. The primer set for the first-round RT-PCR of the TCR CDR3 was HTBI. One entry per CDR3 protein, called by TCRdb with MiXCR from the multiplex PCR reads. The sample records about 380,000 distinct CDR3 sequences, 15% to 20% being singletons. Per germline, CDR1 SEHNR and CDR2 FQNEAQ (reference sequence). The CDR3 covers 15 residues. Trimming stripped 5 bases from V and 4 bases from J, with 15 bases between. Comments on this clonotype: No antigen is known for it.

The chain recombines TRBV7-9 with TRBJ1-3, with D hard to call. This clonotype originated in a young man with Graves' ophthalmopathy. Sequenced: blood. The CDR3 nucleotides are TGTGCCAGCAGCCCCGGGAGGGAACCAGGAAACACCATATATTTT. Amino acids: CASSPGREPGNTIYF.